Following are 32 T cell receptor beta chains from one sample sequenced in a study of blood T cell repertoires in COVID-19. TCRdb's table, derived via immunoSEQ multiplex PCR, lists solely in-frame clones and lacks some. Among 75,000 to 95,000 clones, 70% to 85% were seen once, and the ten largest hold around 24%. Sequenced: peripheral blood. The receptors were sampled from an older woman in a cohort sampled during active or convalescent COVID-19.

The chain has TRBV20-1 and TRBJ2-3; D remains ambiguous. CDR1 and CDR2 (germline): DFQATT, SNEGSKA (reference sequence). The CDR3 runs to 12 residues. Trimming removed 3 bases from V and 2 bases from J, with 6 bases in between. This CDR3 is CSASVHTDTQYF. In DNA, the CDR3 is TGCAGTGCTAGTGTCCACACAGATACGCAGTATTTT.

This clone was picked up many times. The chain recombines TRBV7-2 with TRBJ2-2, with 13 bases aligning to TRBD2. CDR1 SGHTA and CDR2 FQGNSA come from the germline V gene. The V and J ends lost 5 bases and 1 base, in that order; junction bases with no gene match: 7. The CDR3 is 18 amino acids. The CDR3 region is CASSNRLAGGMNTGELFF. DNA of the CDR3: TGTGCCAGCAGCAATAGACTAGCGGGGGGAATGAACACCGGGGAGCTGTTTTTT.

This chain links TRBV4-3 with TRBJ2-2; possibly TRBD2 for D (6 bases). The ends were cut back, 2 bases at V and 0 bases at J, with 10 bases in the middle. The CDR3 spans 16 residues. The germline V gene has CDR1 LGHNA and CDR2 YSLEER. The CDR3 DNA sequence: TGCGCCAGCAGCCAAACCCGCGGGGCGAACACCGGGGAGCTGTTTTTT. Its protein is CASSQTRGANTGELFF.

The CDR3 DNA is TGTGCCAGCAGCTTAGTAGCGGTGCGGGGCACCACAGATACGCAGTATTTT. Translation gives CASSLVAVRGTTDTQYF. This sequence joins TRBV11-2 and TRBJ2-3; TRBD2 is a possible D gene (6 bases). Per the germline V gene, CDR1 is SGHAT and CDR2 is FQNNGV. The CDR3 totals 17 residues. Trimming took 1 base from V and 2 from J, leaving 16 bases between them.

This clone showed up just a few times. The rearrangement links TRBV7-9 to TRBJ1-3, with a possible D match to TRBD1 (6 bases). Deletions cut 4 bases from V and 0 bases from J, with 13 bases between. CDR3 size: 16 residues. The germline V gene encodes CDR1 SEHNR and CDR2 FQNEAQ (reference sequence). In DNA form, the CDR3 reads TGTGCCAGCAGCTCGAGGACAGACCTCTCTGGAAACACCATATATTTT. Translating it yields CASSSRTDLSGNTIYF. The complete variable domain, with remaining parts taken from reference TRBV7-9 and TRBJ1-3, reads DTGVSQNPRHKITKRGQNVTFRCDPISEHNRLYWYRQTLGQGPEFLTYFQNEAQLEKSRLLSDRFSAERPKGSFSTLEIQRTEQGDSAMYLCASSSRTDLSGNTIYFGEGSWLTVV.

This sequence joins TRBV15 and TRBJ2-1; 10 bases match TRBD1. Per the germline V gene, CDR1 is LNHNV and CDR2 is YYDKDF (reference sequence). CDR3 length: 16 amino acids. The V gene end was trimmed by 5 bases and the J gene end by 1 base; junction bases not matched to a gene: 5. CDR3 region: CATSLWTGGSYNEQFF. The CDR3 bases are TGTGCCACCAGCCTTTGGACAGGGGGGTCCTACAATGAGCAGTTCTTC.

CDR3 DNA: TGTGCCAGCAGGCGGGTAGGGGGTGGCTATGGCTACACCTTC. Translating gives CASRRVGGGYGYTF. This sequence joins TRBV7-9 and TRBJ1-2; tentative D call: TRBD1 (6 bases). Germline V gene sequence: CDR1 SEHNR, CDR2 FQNEAQ (reference sequence). V was cut by 6 bases and J by 4 bases, with 15 bases left in between. There are 14 residues in the CDR3.

The V gene is TRBV7-6, the J gene TRBJ1-1, with 7 bases lining up with TRBD1. With 1 base clipped from V and 1 base from J, the junction kept 3 bases outside the gene matches. Per germline, CDR1 SGHVS and CDR2 FNYEAQ. The CDR3 has 15 amino acids. CDR3 sequence: CASSLVHRGNTEAFF. CDR3 bases: TGTGCCAGCAGCTTAGTACACAGGGGGAACACTGAAGCTTTCTTT.

V and J are TRBV5-6 and TRBJ1-3; D gene ambiguous. The CDR3 totals 16 residues. Germline CDR1 and CDR2: SGHDT and YYEEEE. V was pared by 2 bases and J by 4 bases, with 16 bases between. The CDR3: CASSLPDTGAGNTIYF. As DNA, the CDR3 is TGTGCCAGCAGCTTACCCGACACCGGTGCAGGAAACACCATATATTTT.

CDR3 DNA sequence: TGTGCCAGCAGCCCGGGACTAGCGGGGGGGCGGGAGACCCAGTACTTC. Translated, it gives CASSPGLAGGRETQYF. The chain combines TRBV7-2 with TRBJ2-5; 16 nucleotides match TRBD2. Germline V gene data show CDR1 as SGHTA and CDR2 as FQGNSA. The trim removed 5 bases at V and 5 bases at J, leaving 5 bases unmatched. The CDR3 runs 16 residues.

V usage is TRBV5-4 and J usage is TRBJ2-7, with 8 nucleotides matching TRBD1. The junction had 4 bases not matched to a gene; V was cut back by 2 bases and J by 3 bases. CDR1 is SGHNT and CDR2 is YYREEE in the germline V gene (reference sequence). The CDR3 totals 14 residues. The CDR3 DNA reads as TGTGCCAGCAGCTTCGACAGGGGAGTCTACGAGCAGTACTTC. Residues: CASSFDRGVYEQYF.

V gene TRBV12-3 or TRBV12-4 combines with J gene TRBJ1-1; 12 bases agree with TRBD1. The CDR3 has 13 residues. The ends lost 5 bases at V and 9 bases at J; junction bases unmatched: 4. The CDR3, as DNA: TGTGCCAGCAGTCGCCGGGACAGGGGGCAAGCTTTCTTT. It translates to CASSRRDRGQAFF.

The chain employs TRBV5-4 and TRBJ1-6; perhaps TRBD1 as D (6 bases). V was shortened by 4 bases and J by 7 bases, with 9 bases between the two germline ends. Germline-derived CDR1 and CDR2 are SGHNT and YYREEE (reference sequence). The CDR3 loop spans 13 amino acids. DNA of the CDR3: TGTGCCAGCAGCCAAGGACAGAATTCACCCCTCCACTTT. The encoded protein is CASSQGQNSPLHF. Supplemented by reference TRBV5-4 and TRBJ1-6, the full variable domain reads ETGVTQSPTHLIKTRGQQVTLRCSSQSGHNTVSWYQQALGQGPQFIFQYYREEENGRGNFPPRFSGLQFPNYSSELNVNALELDDSALYLCASSQGQNSPLHFGNGTRLTVT.

In DNA, the CDR3 is TGTGCCAGCAGTGAGTCCCAGAGATCACAGGTGAGGGAGCAGTACTTC. It encodes CASSESQRSQVREQYF. The rearrangement links TRBV6-1 to TRBJ2-7, with a weak D call TRBD1 (5 bases). In germline, CDR1 is MNHNS, CDR2 SASEGT. Deletions cut 3 bases from V and 7 bases from J, with 22 bases between. The CDR3 has 16 amino acids.

This clone has more than one count but fewer than ten. The CDR3 region has the DNA TGTGCCAGCAGCGTCTGGGACAGGGACACAGATACGCAGTATTTT. Translating it yields CASSVWDRDTDTQYF. The J gene is TRBJ2-3, the V gene TRBV9, with 9 bases matching TRBD1. CDR1 and CDR2 from the germline V gene are SGDLS and YYNGEE. The CDR3 loop spans 15 amino acids. V dropped 2 bases and J dropped 2; count of bases not matched to a gene: 3.

The V and J genes are TRBV9 and TRBJ1-1, with 10 bases fitting TRBD1. Trimming took 2 bases from V and 11 from J; bases not matched to a gene: 6. Germline V gene lookup returns CDR1 SGDLS and CDR2 YYNGEE. CDR3 length: 13 residues. This chain's CDR3 is CASSVLDRGQAFF. CDR3 bases: TGTGCCAGCAGCGTTCTTGACAGGGGGCAGGCTTTCTTT.

The chain employs TRBV11-2 and TRBJ1-1; D possibly corresponds to TRBD1 (6 bases). Per the germline V gene, CDR1 is SGHAT and CDR2 is FQNNGV. The CDR3 loop spans 16 amino acids. Trimming shortened V by 6 bases and J by 1 base, and 18 bases separated the two germline ends. The CDR3 reads CASSFALGGGNTEAFF. The DNA of the CDR3 is TGTGCCAGCAGTTTTGCATTAGGGGGTGGGAACACTGAAGCTTTCTTT.

The chain employs TRBV6-4 and TRBJ1-4; D might be TRBD1 (5 bases). The germline V and J ends were trimmed by 6 bases and 8 bases, with 22 bases remaining between them. Germline V gives CDR1 MRHNA, CDR2 SNTAGT. The CDR3 contains 16 residues. Here the CDR3 reads CASRARVQGLSEKLFF. Here the CDR3 DNA reads TGTGCCAGCAGGGCCAGGGTACAAGGTTTATCCGAAAAACTGTTTTTT.

This clone was seen once. The chain carries TRBV6-6 and TRBJ2-4, with 15 bases fitting TRBD2. V lost 5 bases and J lost 0; bases outside the gene matches: 5. Per the germline V gene, CDR1 is MNHNY and CDR2 is SVGAGI (reference sequence). This CDR3 comprises 18 residues. For the CDR3, the DNA is TGTGCCAGCAGTCGGGGGACTAGCGGGGGGATAGCCAAAAACATTCAGTACTTC. Its translation: CASSRGTSGGIAKNIQYF.

The chain links TRBV28 to TRBJ2-5; D gene unclear. V was trimmed by 6 bases and J by 6 bases, leaving 11 bases between them. This CDR3 spans 12 amino acids. In germline, CDR1 is MDHEN, CDR2 SYDVKM. The CDR3 DNA sequence: TGTGCCAGCAGCTACCCGCGAAAGACCCAGTACTTC. Translating it yields CASSYPRKTQYF.

The chain employs TRBV30 and TRBJ2-7, with 8 positions matching TRBD1. This CDR3 has 13 residues. V shed 5 bases and J 6 bases; nucleotides not matched to a gene: 9. Germline V gene sequence: CDR1 GTSNPN, CDR2 SVGIG (reference sequence). CDR3: CAWSGQGSGEQYF. The CDR3 DNA reads TGTGCCTGGTCCGGACAGGGATCGGGCGAGCAGTACTTC.

The chain recombines TRBV5-1 with TRBJ2-1; D gene ambiguous. V dropped 0 bases and J dropped 0 bases, with 10 bases sitting between them. Germline lookup yields CDR1 SGHRS and CDR2 YFSETQ. CDR3 size: 16 residues. In DNA, the CDR3 is TGCGCCAGCAGCTTGGATCAGGCCAGCTCCTACAATGAGCAGTTCTTC. It codes for CASSLDQASSYNEQFF.

The chain recombines TRBV3-1 (or the pseudogene TRBV3-2) with TRBJ2-2, with D hard to call. Trimming cost V 3 bases and J 0 bases, with 11 bases left between them. This CDR3 is 16 amino acids long. Germline V gene lookup returns CDR1 LGHDT and CDR2 YNNKEL (reference sequence). CDR3 sequence reads: CASSQSVVSNTGELFF. The CDR3 DNA reads TGTGCCAGCAGCCAGAGCGTCGTATCGAACACCGGGGAGCTGTTTTTT.

This sequence joins TRBV18 and TRBJ1-4; 10 nucleotides line up with TRBD1. Germline V gives CDR1 KGHSH, CDR2 LQKENI. This CDR3 has 15 residues. V shed 0 bases, J shed 10 bases, and the junction held 5 bases outside the gene matches. CDR3: CASSPPGQGGGKLFF. The CDR3 nucleotides are TGTGCCAGCTCACCACCTGGACAGGGGGGAGGAAAACTGTTTTTT.

This clone was observed a handful of times. This chain joins TRBV5-1 and TRBJ2-5; TRBD2 is a possible D gene (6 bases). Germline V gene data show CDR1 as SGHRS and CDR2 as YFSETQ. The germline V and J ends were trimmed by 0 bases and 3 bases, with 9 bases remaining between them. The CDR3 is 14 residues long. CDR3 amino acids: CASSLAGEEETQYF. The CDR3 DNA follows: TGCGCCAGCAGCTTGGCCGGGGAGGAAGAGACCCAGTACTTC.

A word on this clone: Other DNA sequences within the sample encode an identical CDR3. The chain combines TRBV24-1 with TRBJ2-5; D remains ambiguous. The CDR3 spans 11 residues. The V and J ends lost 3 bases and 4 bases respectively, with 2 bases between them. Germline V gives CDR1 KGHDR, CDR2 SFDVKD. The CDR3 DNA follows: TGTGCCACCAGTGATCGAGAGACCCAGTACTTC. It codes for CATSDRETQYF.

In this sample, this clone turned up a few times. The chain joins TRBV4-3 to TRBJ2-1, with 8 bases identical to TRBD1. The CDR3 loop spans 16 amino acids. CDR1 and CDR2 from the germline V gene are LGHNA and YSLEER. J lost 5 bases, V lost 0 bases, and 6 bases had no gene match. The DNA for the CDR3 is TGCGCCAGCAGCCAAGACTACAGGGGGGTGGACAATGAGCAGTTCTTC. This sequence encodes CASSQDYRGVDNEQFF.

In DNA, the CDR3 is TGCGCCAGCAGTTACAGGGGAACCGGGGAGCTGTTTTTT. This codes for CASSYRGTGELFF. This chain links TRBV10-2 with TRBJ2-2, with 7 bases that match TRBD1. After removal of 5 bases from V and 5 bases from J, the junction contained 2 bases not matched to a gene. Germline V gene lookup returns CDR1 WSHSY and CDR2 SAAADI. There are 13 residues in the CDR3.

The chain carries TRBV19 and TRBJ2-5; a possible D gene is TRBD1 (6 bases). V was shortened by 4 bases and J by 7 bases, with 16 bases between the two germline ends. This CDR3 contains 14 residues. CDR1 and CDR2 (germline): LNHDA, SQIVND (reference sequence). CDR3 nucleotides: TGTGCCAGTAGTAGGGGACATGGGATACGGACCCAGTACTTC. Residues: CASSRGHGIRTQYF.

CDR3 DNA: TGTGCCAGCAGCCTCCTACTAGTCGATACGCAGTATTTT. This gives the protein CASSLLLVDTQYF. The genes are TRBV3-1 (or the pseudogene TRBV3-2) and TRBJ2-3; D might be TRBD2 (5 bases). The CDR3 covers 13 residues. CDR1 and CDR2 (germline): LGHDT, YNNKEL (reference sequence). Trimming shortened V by 4 bases and J by 6 bases, and 11 bases separated the two germline ends.

This clone was counted a single time. This rearrangement joins TRBV18 to TRBJ1-2, with D perhaps matching TRBD1 (6 bases). Germline CDR1 KGHSH, CDR2 LQKENI. There are 13 residues in the CDR3. V was cut by 6 bases and J by 8 bases, with 16 bases left in between. The CDR3 nucleotides are TGTGCCAGCTCCCAACGGGGGGCTGAAGGCTACACCTTC. This translates into CASSQRGAEGYTF. Variable domain in full (rest from reference TRBV18 and TRBJ1-2): NAGVMQNPRHLVRRRGQEARLRCSPMKGHSHVYWYRQLPEEGLKFMVYLQKENIIDESGMPKERFSAEFPKEGPSILRIQQVVRGDSAAYFCASSQRGAEGYTFGSGTRLTVV.

The chain links TRBV7-9 to TRBJ2-5; TRBD1 matches at 8 bases. V shed 5 bases, J shed 4 bases, and the junction held 6 bases outside the gene matches. Germline assignment: CDR1 SEHNR and CDR2 FQNEAQ (reference sequence). The CDR3 is 14 residues long. CDR3 nucleotides: TGTGCCAGCAGCCTGCAGGGGGCAGGAGAGACCCAGTACTTC. Protein sequence: CASSLQGAGETQYF. The variable domain in full, with the rest retrieved from reference TRBV7-9 and TRBJ2-5, is DTGVSQNPRHKITKRGQNVTFRCDPISEHNRLYWYRQTLGQGPEFLTYFQNEAQLEKSRLLSDRFSAERPKGSFSTLEIQRTEQGDSAMYLCASSLQGAGETQYFGPGTRLLVL.